This T cell receptor beta chain was sequenced during a study of cytomegalovirus exposure and HLA in healthy donors. Study-level information: The same platform was used for the 90 to 150 validation repertoires and the approximately 670 first-cohort repertoires, a later analysis reported.

Points from the study as a whole: Altogether, 160 or so TCR beta chains were recorded as cytomegalovirus-associated. Using the classifier, cytomegalovirus status was reportedly diagnosed with high specificity and sensitivity. Most TCR sequences were uncommon, yet certain public TCRs appeared in many donors.

Only in-frame clones appear in the TCRdb table, and some are missing; sequencing was by immunoSEQ multiplex PCR. The sample lists approximately 150,000 clones; just under 90% were seen once. Trimming removed 5 bases from V and 0 bases from J, with 16 bases in between. Germline loops: CDR1 LNHDA, CDR2 SQIVND (reference sequence). The CDR3 is made up of 16 amino acids. About this clone: What it recognizes is unknown.

This clonotype was sampled from a woman in her twenties or thirties in good health and CMV-seronegative. Sequencing was performed on PBMCs. The chain carries TRBV19 and TRBJ1-2; D may be TRBD1 (5 bases). CDR3 DNA: TGTGCCAGTAGTCTTACCCGGACAAACTCTAACTATGGCTACACCTTC. As protein: CASSLTRTNSNYGYTF.